Below, 19 T cell receptor beta chains from the same sample are listed, as sequenced in a study of T cells after yellow fever vaccination (dated by TCRdb to between 2018 and 2020). Library prep was done by 5' RACE. These reads were obtained on an Illumina HiSeq 2500. Using fastp at Q25 and MiXCR, TCRdb reprocessed the public reads and kept productive beta chains. CDR3 protein duplicates are merged, each entry listing the most common genes and DNA. Recorded for this sample are roughly 110,000 distinct CDR3 sequences; 8.4% of them occurred a single time. The biggest ten clones account for 25% of the sample. Interpreted using the paper, the treatment or condition label stands for: live attenuated yellow fever vaccine strain. This sample comprised CD8+ T cells sorted from PBMCs, obtained 45 days after the yellow fever booster vaccination. The receptor set was obtained from a young man who received the YFV17D yellow fever vaccine.

The J gene is TRBJ2-7, the V gene TRBV19, with 7 positions matching TRBD2. This CDR3 comprises 15 residues. V shed 8 bases and J 2 bases; nucleotides not matched to a gene: 12. The germline gives CDR1 LNHDA, CDR2 SQIVND (reference sequence). CDR3 sequence (DNA): TGTGCCAGTGGTCCGGGACTATCTAATACCTACGAGCAGTACTTC. This encodes CASGPGLSNTYEQYF.

This clonotype was counted at least ten times. V gene TRBV29-1 combines with J gene TRBJ2-2; 7 bases fit TRBD1. The CDR3 has 14 residues. After removal of 3 bases from V and 4 bases from J, the junction contained 5 bases not matched to a gene. Germline lookup yields CDR1 SQVTM and CDR2 ANQGSEA. The CDR3 coding sequence is TGCAGCGTTGACCCGACAGGGCGCACCGGGGAGCTGTTTTTT. Protein product: CSVDPTGRTGELFF.

The rearrangement joins TRBV5-4 to TRBJ2-3; D unresolved. In germline, CDR1 is SGHNT, CDR2 YYREEE (reference sequence). V lost 4 bases and J lost 1, with 7 bases in between. The CDR3 totals 13 residues. DNA of the CDR3: TGTGCCAGCAGCAATCAAGGCACAGATACGCAGTATTTT. This codes for CASSNQGTDTQYF.

The table lists this clonotype with a few counts. The chain couples TRBV5-1 to TRBJ2-1; 10 bases match TRBD2. The V gene's germline CDR1 is SGHRS and CDR2 YFSETQ. The junction had 5 bases not matched to a gene; V was cut back by 1 base and J by 4 bases. The CDR3 extends over 16 amino acids. The CDR3 sequence is CASSLLLAGSYNEQFF. The CDR3 nucleotides read TGCGCCAGCAGCTTGTTACTAGCGGGGTCTTACAATGAGCAGTTCTTC.

This clonotype was picked up many times. The rearrangement joins TRBV10-3 to TRBJ2-2, with a possible D match to TRBD2 (6 bases). Germline V CDR1 and CDR2: ENHRY, SYGVKD. Between the trimmed V and J ends, which lost 6 bases and 0 bases, there was a span of 14 bases. This CDR3 spans 16 amino acids. CDR3 residues: CAIRRRDPANTGELFF. For the CDR3, the DNA is TGTGCCATCAGGAGGCGGGACCCTGCGAACACCGGGGAGCTGTTTTTT.

This clonotype was observed many times. The chain couples TRBV7-2 to TRBJ2-7; 13 bases line up with TRBD2. The CDR3 runs 15 residues. Germline V gene data show CDR1 as SGHTA and CDR2 as FQGNSA. V gave up 5 bases and J gave up 2 bases; unmatched junction bases: 3. The CDR3 spells CASSPLAGGPYEQYF. The CDR3 region has the DNA TGTGCCAGCAGCCCACTAGCGGGAGGGCCCTACGAGCAGTACTTC.

In its sample, this clonotype was seen many times. The chain recombines TRBV7-9 with TRBJ2-7; 7 nucleotides line up with TRBD1. Germline V gives CDR1 SEHNR, CDR2 FQNEAQ (reference sequence). J was trimmed by 2 bases and V by 5 bases; bases with no gene match: 9. The CDR3 is 15 amino acids. The CDR3, as DNA: TGTGCCAGCAGCGGAGTCCGGGACAGAGCCTACGAGCAGTACTTC. Amino acids: CASSGVRDRAYEQYF.

This clonotype was detected many times. The DNA for the CDR3 is TGTGCCAGCAGCGCCGGGACTACTTACGAGCAGTACTTC. Protein product: CASSAGTTYEQYF. The V call is TRBV9, the J call TRBJ2-7; 7 bases fit TRBD2. Per the germline V gene, CDR1 is SGDLS and CDR2 is YYNGEE. The junction had 4 bases not matched to a gene; V was cut back by 3 bases and J by 4 bases. The CDR3 sequence is 13 residues long.

This clonotype was seen ten or more times. The chain recombines TRBV10-1 with TRBJ2-3, with D unclear. V lost 0 bases, J lost 4 bases, and 23 bases lay in between. The CDR3 contains 19 residues. The germline gives CDR1 WNHNN, CDR2 SYGVQD (reference sequence). CDR3 in DNA: TGCGCCAGCAGTGAGTCTTATGGCGGCCAACTCTCCCCTTCAGATACGCAGTATTTT. It translates to CASSESYGGQLSPSDTQYF.

DNA of the CDR3: TGCGCCAGCAGCGGACAGGGGGCGGCCGGGGAGCTGTTTTTT. It encodes CASSGQGAAGELFF. This chain links TRBV5-1 with TRBJ2-2; 11 nucleotides agree with TRBD1. Losses at the gene ends were 4 bases for V and 6 bases for J; bases not matched to a gene: 2. CDR3 length: 14 residues. The germline CDR1 and CDR2 sequences are SGHRS and YFSETQ.

This clonotype has at least ten counts. The chain joins TRBV5-1 to TRBJ2-7; the D is unclear. Trimming removed 2 bases at V and 0 bases at J, with 6 bases between. The CDR3 contains 13 residues. Germline CDR1 reads SGHRS; CDR2 reads YFSETQ. CDR3 region: CASSFDDSYEQYF. DNA for the CDR3: TGCGCCAGCAGCTTCGATGACTCCTACGAGCAGTACTTC.

This clonotype was recorded many times. This chain links TRBV7-9 with TRBJ2-1; 9 nucleotides match TRBD2. The CDR3 runs to 16 residues. Trimming removed 5 bases from V and 6 bases from J; junction bases left unmatched: 11. Per the germline V gene, CDR1 is SEHNR and CDR2 is FQNEAQ (reference sequence). CDR3 in DNA: TGTGCCAGCAGCCAGCCCCCCGGGACTAGCTTCAATGAGCAGTTCTTC. Translating gives CASSQPPGTSFNEQFF.

The chain employs TRBV12-3 or TRBV12-4 and TRBJ2-2; D not certain. Between the trimmed V and J ends, which lost 6 bases and 7 bases, there was a span of 6 bases. The CDR3 is made up of 11 amino acids. CDR3 in amino acids: CASSQGGELFF. The DNA of the CDR3 is TGTGCCAGCAGCCAAGGCGGGGAGCTGTTTTTT.

This clonotype appeared a few times. V and J are TRBV4-1 and TRBJ2-1; D call uncertain. The germline CDR1 and CDR2 sequences are MGHRA and YSYEKL. This CDR3 is built from 13 residues. Trimming took off 2 bases at V and 4 bases at J, with 6 bases between the two ends. The CDR3 here is CASSQPGYNEQFF. DNA for the CDR3: TGCGCCAGCAGCCAACCTGGGTACAATGAGCAGTTCTTC.

This clonotype was counted many times. The chain employs TRBV7-2 and TRBJ2-7; D tentatively fits TRBD1 or TRBD2 (5 bases each). The CDR3 covers 11 residues. Trimming left V 8 bases short and J 1 base short, with 6 bases between. The germline gives CDR1 SGHTA, CDR2 FQGNSA. CDR3: CASEGSYEQYF. The CDR3 nucleotides read TGTGCCAGCGAGGGGTCCTACGAGCAGTACTTC.

This clonotype was seen a handful of times. The chain combines TRBV7-2 with TRBJ2-7; TRBD2 matches at 11 bases. The V gene end was trimmed by 7 bases and the J gene end by 3 bases; junction bases not matched to a gene: 14. The CDR3 length is 17 residues. Germline CDR1 SGHTA, CDR2 FQGNSA. The DNA for the CDR3 is TGTGCCAGCACCCGAGGGGTAGCGGGAGGGTTAATCTACGAGCAGTACTTC. This encodes CASTRGVAGGLIYEQYF.

This clonotype showed up many times. The chain employs TRBV6-5 and TRBJ2-1; maybe TRBD2 (6 bases). The CDR3 runs 15 residues. Trimming cost V 0 bases and J 4 bases, with 10 bases left between them. CDR1 and CDR2 from the germline V gene are MNHEY and SVGAGI. The CDR3 spells CASSYSPEGYNEQFF. The CDR3 DNA sequence: TGTGCCAGCAGTTACTCCCCGGAGGGGTACAATGAGCAGTTCTTC.

This clonotype was found many times. The rearrangement uses TRBV18 and TRBJ2-7; 7 positions agree with TRBD2. CDR3 length equals 16 residues. Unmatched junction bases numbered 7, after V lost 0 bases and J lost 2 bases. Germline V lookup: CDR1 KGHSH, CDR2 LQKENI. The CDR3 is CASSPPAGRDAYEQYF. In nucleotides, the CDR3 is TGTGCCAGCTCACCACCGGCAGGGAGGGATGCCTACGAGCAGTACTTC.

This clonotype has more than one count but fewer than ten. The chain carries TRBV10-2 and TRBJ1-2; D is undetermined. Germline CDR1 WSHSY, CDR2 SAAADI. V lost 3 bases and J lost 8, with 16 bases in between. The CDR3 is 14 amino acids. The CDR3 DNA is TGCGCCAGCAGTGAAAAGATGGGGTCCTACGGCTACACCTTC. It yields the protein CASSEKMGSYGYTF.